The present T cell receptor (beta chain) was sequenced within a study of identical twins listed by TCRdb under 2016. Study-level background: The study deep-sequenced TCR alpha and beta repertoires from monozygotic twins, unrelated adults of various ages and cord blood to test whether fetal clonotypes persist. To rule out contamination, replicate twin experiments were performed at different times with different library preparation protocols.

Study-wide findings and limitations: Because the same donors could not be followed over many years, the conclusions depended on cross-sectional statistical analysis. Invariant T cells such as MAIT and iNKT could partly confound zero-insertion analyses, though diverse VJ usage argued against this for most clonotypes. Compared with coincidental sharing between unrelated individuals, out-of-frame TCR alpha sequences shared between twins showed an excess of sequences with low generation probability. Fewer insertions were carried by abundant cord blood beta clonotypes; a weaker similar trend was observed in young adult naive repertoires, while no such trend was observed in memory repertoires. Recombination models systematically underestimated out-of-frame TCR alpha sharing in monozygotic twins but agreed with sharing between unrelated individuals. The excess sharing between twins in beta out-of-frame sequences was weaker because fewer shared sequences reduced the signal-to-noise ratio.

Every donor in the study was a healthy Caucasian. Three pairs of female monozygotic twins, all aged 18 to 29 years, were included in the twin cohort. Positive isolation kits from Invitrogen were used to isolate the CD4+ and CD8+ T cell populations. Concerning this clonotype: No cognate antigen has been identified for it. Qualities for individual bases were not recorded, and no much larger clone is one base off.

The library came from 5' RACE. This sample was sequenced with an Illumina HiSeq 2000. Template switching introduced a universal primer binding site; the final cDNA contained a unique molecular identifier, enabling accurate counting of TCR cDNA molecules. Specific primers in the conserved constant-segment region were used to synthesize first-strand cDNA for the TCR alpha and beta chains. Each cDNA library was double barcoded, with a SMART-Mk sample barcode plus Illumina barcodes, to control for contamination. TruSeq adapter sequences along with Illumina sample barcodes were introduced in two successive PCR steps. TCR alpha and beta cDNA libraries were sequenced on the Illumina HiSeq platform with custom primers. The study's own analysis went as follows. MiGEC processed the raw reads to extract unique molecular identifiers, while MiXCR was used to determine the CDR3 positions. Recombination models were inferred per individual with the repgenHMM and IGoR tools using an EM algorithm. The tcR package in R was used for shared clonotype analysis, with sharing normalized by the product of cloneset sizes. Out-of-frame nonproductive sequences were analyzed to study raw recombination free of thymic and clonal selection effects. The raw public data were reprocessed by TCRdb itself: fastp quality trimming at Q25, MiXCR clonotype calling, in-frame beta chains only. Rows matching on CDR3 protein sequence are summarized as one entry with the most common DNA and genes. TCRdb assigned the V and J calls; the authors' analysis was not used. In all, the sample holds approximately 210,000 distinct CDR3 sequences, and approximately 15% of those were seen once. The top ten constitute over 35% of the sample.

These data were also reused for a study on T cells expressing NK-cell markers. The other study reports the following: Three sorted T-cell subsets (CD3+CD56+NKG2C+, CD3+CD56+NKG2C- and CD3+CD56-NKG2C+) from seven to nine donors had their TCR beta-chain repertoires profiled. Of the eight sequenced donors, seven were found to be HCMV-seropositive and one was found to be HCMV-seronegative. To restrict sorting to alphabetaTCR-expressing T cells, an anti-gammadeltaTCR antibody was added in several experiments. For five or six donors, the dominant CD3+CD56+NKG2C+ clonotypes were among the top 10 CD8+ clonotypes and accounted for about 1.0-7.0% of CD8+ T cells. Those dominant clonotypes were again the most abundant among CD3+CD56-NKG2C+ cells in a handful of donors, at roughly 25-65%. Whether the expanded NKG2C-expressing T cell clones were specific for HCMV antigens was left unclear. The eight sequenced donors were randomly selected healthy volunteers, three men and five women. A commercial ELISA kit detecting HCMV-specific IgG in serum was used to determine HCMV serostatus. Reads were demultiplexed and grouped by UMI with MIGEC, and clonotypes were assembled and quantified with MiTCR. To exclude erroneous sequences, any TCR cDNA sequence not supported by at least two reads was discarded. The tcR package was used for downstream repertoire analysis, and clonotypes were matched across fractions by CDR3 nucleotide sequence plus V segment. VDJmatch was used to annotate antigen specificity against VDJdb, with one amino acid substitution in CDR3 allowed.

Sequencing input: CD8+ T cells sorted from blood. This receptor was taken from a woman younger than 35 in good health.

The nucleotide sequence reads TGTGCCAGCAGCTTCGGGACAGGGACCGAGCAGTACTTC. Translated, it gives CASSFGTGTEQYF. The sequence joins TRBV7-9 to TRBJ2-7, and 9 bases in between align with TRBD1. The V end gives up 3 bases and the J end 6 bases, leaving 3 bases in the junction not matched to a gene. Its CDR3 holds 13 amino acids, cysteine through phenylalanine. Only CDR3 DNA is held: 39 bases, read in frame from base 1. CDR1 and CDR2, per the germline V gene (reference sequence), are SEHNR and FQNEAQ.